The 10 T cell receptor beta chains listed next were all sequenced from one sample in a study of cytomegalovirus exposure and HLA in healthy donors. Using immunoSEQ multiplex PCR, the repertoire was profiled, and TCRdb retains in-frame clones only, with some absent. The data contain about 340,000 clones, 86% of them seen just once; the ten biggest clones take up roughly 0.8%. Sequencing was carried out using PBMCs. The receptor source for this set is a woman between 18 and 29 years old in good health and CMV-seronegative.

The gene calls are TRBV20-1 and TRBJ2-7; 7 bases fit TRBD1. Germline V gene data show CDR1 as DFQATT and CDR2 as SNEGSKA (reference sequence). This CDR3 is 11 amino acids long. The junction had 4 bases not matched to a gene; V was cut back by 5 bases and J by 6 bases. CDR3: CSASTGFEQYF. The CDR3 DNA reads TGCAGTGCTTCGACAGGGTTCGAGCAGTACTTC.

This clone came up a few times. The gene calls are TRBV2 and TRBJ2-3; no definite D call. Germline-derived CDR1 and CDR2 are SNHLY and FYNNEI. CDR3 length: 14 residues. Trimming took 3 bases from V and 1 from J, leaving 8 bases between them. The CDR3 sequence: CASSDTFRTDTQYF. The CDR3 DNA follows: TGTGCCAGCAGTGACACTTTCCGCACAGATACGCAGTATTTT. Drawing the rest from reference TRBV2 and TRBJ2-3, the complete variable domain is EPEVTQTPSHQVTQMGQEVILRCVPISNHLYFYWYRQILGQKVEFLVSFYNNEISEKSEIFDDQFSVERPDGSNFTLKIRSTKLEDSAMYFCASSDTFRTDTQYFGPGTRLTVL.

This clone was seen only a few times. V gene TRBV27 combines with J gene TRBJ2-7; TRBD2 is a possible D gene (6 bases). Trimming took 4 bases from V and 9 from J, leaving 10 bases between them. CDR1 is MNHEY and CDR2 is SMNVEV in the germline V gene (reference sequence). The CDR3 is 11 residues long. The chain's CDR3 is CASSSGEAQYF. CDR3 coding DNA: TGTGCCAGCAGTTCCGGGGAGGCGCAGTACTTC.

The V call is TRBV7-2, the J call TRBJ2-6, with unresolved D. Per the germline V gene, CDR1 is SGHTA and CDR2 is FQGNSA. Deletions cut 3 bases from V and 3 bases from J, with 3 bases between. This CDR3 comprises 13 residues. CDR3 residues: CASSFYGANVLTF. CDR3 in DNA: TGTGCCAGCAGCTTTTATGGGGCCAACGTCCTGACTTTC.

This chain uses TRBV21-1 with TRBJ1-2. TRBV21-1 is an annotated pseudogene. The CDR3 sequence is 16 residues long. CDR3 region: CASSKWGGEGEYGYTF. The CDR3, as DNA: TGTGCCAGCAGCAAATGGGGAGGGGAGGGGGAGTATGGCTACACCTTC.

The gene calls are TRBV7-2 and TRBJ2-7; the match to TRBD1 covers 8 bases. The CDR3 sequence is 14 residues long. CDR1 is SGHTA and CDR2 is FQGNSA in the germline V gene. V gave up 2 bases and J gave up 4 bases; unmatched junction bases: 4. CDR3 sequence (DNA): TGTGCCAGCAGCTTATGGGGACAGGAATACGAGCAGTACTTC. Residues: CASSLWGQEYEQYF.

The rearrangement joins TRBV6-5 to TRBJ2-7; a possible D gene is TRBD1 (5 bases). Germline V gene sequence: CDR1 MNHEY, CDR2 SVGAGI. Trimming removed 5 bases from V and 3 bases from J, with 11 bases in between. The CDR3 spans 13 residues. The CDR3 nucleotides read TGTGCCAGCAGTACCCTTCAGGGCTACGAGCAGTACTTC. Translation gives CASSTLQGYEQYF.

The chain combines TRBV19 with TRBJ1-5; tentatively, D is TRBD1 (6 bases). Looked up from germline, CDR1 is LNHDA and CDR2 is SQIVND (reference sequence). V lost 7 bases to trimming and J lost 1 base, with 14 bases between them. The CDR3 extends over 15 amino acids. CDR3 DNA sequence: TGTGCCAGTAATCAGGGGATTGAAAGCAATCAGCCCCAGCATTTT. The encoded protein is CASNQGIESNQPQHF.

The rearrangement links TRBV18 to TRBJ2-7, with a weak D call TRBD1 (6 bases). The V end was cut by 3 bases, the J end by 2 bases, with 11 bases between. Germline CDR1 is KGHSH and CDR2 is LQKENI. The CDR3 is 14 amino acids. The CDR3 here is CASSPGTLTYEQYF. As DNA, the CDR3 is TGTGCCAGCTCACCGGGGACACTCACCTACGAGCAGTACTTC.

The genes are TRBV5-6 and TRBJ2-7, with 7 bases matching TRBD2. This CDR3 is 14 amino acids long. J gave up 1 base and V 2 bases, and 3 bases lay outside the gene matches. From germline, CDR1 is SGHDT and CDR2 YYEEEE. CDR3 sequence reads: CASSFLAESYEQYF. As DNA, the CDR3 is TGTGCCAGCAGCTTTCTAGCGGAGTCCTACGAGCAGTACTTC.